This T cell receptor (beta chain) was retrieved from a study of T cells in Graves' hyperthyroidism and ophthalmopathy. The table lists this clonotype with many counts. The antigen is not known. Using RNA transcripts as the source, TCR beta CDR3 regions were amplified. The HTBI set primed first-round TCR CDR3 RT-PCR. TCRdb recomputed calls from the multiplex PCR reads with MiXCR, one row per CDR3 protein. The data show about 350,000 distinct CDR3 sequences, around 14% seen once. Study-level points and caveats: Researchers found most expanded thyroid clonotypes above 0.001 in blood as well. Before onset, by a median of around 6.1 months, the model predicted ophthalmopathy.

There are 11 residues in the CDR3. CDR1 and CDR2 from the germline V gene are MNHEY and SMNVEV (reference sequence). Deletions cut 4 bases from V and 6 bases from J, with 6 bases between. The chain links TRBV27 to TRBJ1-1; D gene ambiguous. The TCR comes from a woman aged 25 to 39 with Graves' hyperthyroidism. Source material: blood. The CDR3 is CASSSESEAFF. Written as DNA, the CDR3 is TGTGCCAGCAGTTCCGAATCTGAAGCTTTCTTT.